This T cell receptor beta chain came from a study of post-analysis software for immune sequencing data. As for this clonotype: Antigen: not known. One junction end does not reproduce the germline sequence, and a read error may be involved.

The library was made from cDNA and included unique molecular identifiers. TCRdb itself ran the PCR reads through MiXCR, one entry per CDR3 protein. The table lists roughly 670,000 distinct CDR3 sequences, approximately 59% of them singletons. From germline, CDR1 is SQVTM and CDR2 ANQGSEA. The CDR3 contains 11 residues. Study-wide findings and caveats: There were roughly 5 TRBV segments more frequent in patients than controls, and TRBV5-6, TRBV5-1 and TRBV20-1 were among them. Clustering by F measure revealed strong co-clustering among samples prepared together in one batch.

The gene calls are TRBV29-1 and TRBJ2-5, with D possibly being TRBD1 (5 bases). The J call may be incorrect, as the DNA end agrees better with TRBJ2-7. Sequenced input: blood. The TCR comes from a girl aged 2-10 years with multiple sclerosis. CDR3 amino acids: CSVEGAHEQYF. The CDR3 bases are TGCAGCGTCGAAGGGGCCCACGAGCAGTACTTC.